This section outlines one T cell receptor beta chain sequence together with its context. The V and J ends lost 4 bases and 2 bases respectively, with 12 bases between them. There are 14 residues in the CDR3. Germline V gene lookup returns CDR1 SQVTM and CDR2 ANQGSEA. Profiled with immunoSEQ multiplex PCR; TCRdb holds only in-frame clones, not every one. The table lists over 95,000 clones, around 90% of them singletons, with roughly 0.8% in the top ten. This sample stems from a study of OX40 agonist ivuxolimab in advanced cancers. The J gene is TRBJ1-5, the V gene TRBV29-1, with TRBD1 as a possible D gene (5 bases). This specimen consisted of CD4+ or CD8+ T cells sorted from blood, obtained in a trial of the OX40 agonist ivuxolimab. The receptor's source is an adult with an advanced solid tumor such as melanoma, head and neck, liver or kidney cancer. In nucleotides, the CDR3 is TGCAGCGTTGTAACAGGTTGGGGCAATCAGCCCCAGCATTTT. Residues: CSVVTGWGNQPQHF.